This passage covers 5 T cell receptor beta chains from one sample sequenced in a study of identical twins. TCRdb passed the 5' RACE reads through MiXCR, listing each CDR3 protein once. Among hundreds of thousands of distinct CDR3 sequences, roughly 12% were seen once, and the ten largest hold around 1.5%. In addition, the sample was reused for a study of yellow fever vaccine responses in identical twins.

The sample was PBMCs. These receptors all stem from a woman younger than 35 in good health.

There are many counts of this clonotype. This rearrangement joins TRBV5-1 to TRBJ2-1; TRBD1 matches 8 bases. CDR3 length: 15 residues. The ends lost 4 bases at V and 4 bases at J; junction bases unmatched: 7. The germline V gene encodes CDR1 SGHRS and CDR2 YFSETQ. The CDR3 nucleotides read TGCGCCAGCAGCCGGACAGGGCCTGAGTACAATGAGCAGTTCTTC. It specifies CASSRTGPEYNEQFF. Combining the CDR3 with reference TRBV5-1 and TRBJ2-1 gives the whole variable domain KAGVTQTPRYLIKTRGQQVTLSCSPISGHRSVSWYQQTPGQGLQFLFEYFSETQRNKGNFPGRFSGRQFSNSRSEMNVSTLELGDSALYLCASSRTGPEYNEQFFGPGTRLTVL.

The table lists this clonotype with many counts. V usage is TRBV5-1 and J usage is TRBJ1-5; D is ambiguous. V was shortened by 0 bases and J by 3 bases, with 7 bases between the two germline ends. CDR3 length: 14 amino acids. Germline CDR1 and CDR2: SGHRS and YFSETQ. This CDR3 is CASSLDGFNQPQHF. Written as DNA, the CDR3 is TGCGCCAGCAGCTTGGACGGATTCAATCAGCCCCAGCATTTT. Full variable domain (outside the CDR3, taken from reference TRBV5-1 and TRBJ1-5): KAGVTQTPRYLIKTRGQQVTLSCSPISGHRSVSWYQQTPGQGLQFLFEYFSETQRNKGNFPGRFSGRQFSNSRSEMNVSTLELGDSALYLCASSLDGFNQPQHFGDGTRLSIL.

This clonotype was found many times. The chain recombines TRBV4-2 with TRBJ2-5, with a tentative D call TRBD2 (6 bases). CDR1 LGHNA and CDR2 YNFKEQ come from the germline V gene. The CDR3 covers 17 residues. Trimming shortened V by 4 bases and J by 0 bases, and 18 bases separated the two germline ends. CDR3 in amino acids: CASSRFSDSGNQETQYF. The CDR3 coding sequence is TGTGCCAGCAGCCGTTTCTCTGATAGCGGTAACCAAGAGACCCAGTACTTC.

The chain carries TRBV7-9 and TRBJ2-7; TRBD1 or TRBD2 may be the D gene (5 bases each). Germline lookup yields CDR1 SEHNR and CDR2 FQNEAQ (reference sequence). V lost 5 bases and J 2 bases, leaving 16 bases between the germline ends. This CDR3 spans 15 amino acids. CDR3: CASSPGQDNPYEQYV. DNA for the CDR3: TGTGCCAGCAGCCCGGGGCAGGACAACCCCTACGAGCAGTACGTC.

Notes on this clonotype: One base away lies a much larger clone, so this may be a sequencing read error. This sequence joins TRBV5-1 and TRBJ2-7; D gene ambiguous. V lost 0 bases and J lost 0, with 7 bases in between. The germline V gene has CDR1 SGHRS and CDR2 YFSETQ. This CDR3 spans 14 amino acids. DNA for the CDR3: TGCGCCAGCAGCTTGGAACCGGGCTCCTACGAGCAGTACTTC. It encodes CASSLEPGSYEQYF.